These 21 T cell receptor beta chains were sequenced from one sample in a study of PD-L1 blockade in urothelial cancer. Indicated time point: peripheral blood 6 weeks after treatment start. Here immunoSEQ multiplex PCR was the method, and the copy in TCRdb shows in-frame clones only, minus some. The repertoire has some 41,000 clones, about 85% of them found once; the top ten carry roughly 2.5%. The sample in question was PBMCs, obtained around atezolizumab (anti-PD-L1) treatment. The receptors were sampled from a man between 70 and 80 years old with urothelial cancer.

The J gene is TRBJ1-2, the V gene TRBV4-1; TRBD1 matches at 10 bases. The J segment lost 6 bases and the V segment lost 4 bases, leaving 11 bases of the junction unmatched. The CDR3 totals 16 residues. Looked up from germline, CDR1 is MGHRA and CDR2 is YSYEKL. In nucleotides, the CDR3 is TGCGCCAGCAGCCGCAGTGGGACAGGGGAAAAGGATGGCTACACCTTC. It encodes CASSRSGTGEKDGYTF.

Only one count was recorded for this clone. This CDR3 is CASSMGQQETQYF. In nucleotides, the CDR3 is TGTGCCAGTAGTATGGGACAGCAAGAGACCCAGTACTTC. The chain has TRBV19 and TRBJ2-5, with 7 bases that match TRBD1. This CDR3 region has 13 residues. The J segment lost 2 bases and the V segment lost 3 bases, leaving 0 bases of the junction unmatched. Germline lookup yields CDR1 LNHDA and CDR2 SQIVND (reference sequence).

The chain recombines TRBV11-3 with TRBJ2-1; the D gene is possibly TRBD2 (6 bases). The V gene's germline CDR1 is SGHNT and CDR2 YENEEA. V shed 0 bases and J shed 9 bases, with 9 bases lying between them. CDR3 length: 13 residues. CDR3 protein: CASSLDWEAEQFF. In DNA, the CDR3 is TGTGCCAGCAGCTTAGATTGGGAGGCTGAGCAGTTCTTC.

The V and J genes are TRBV28 and TRBJ1-2; D is uncertain. Per the germline V gene, CDR1 is MDHEN and CDR2 is SYDVKM. The CDR3 length is 14 residues. Trimming pared 7 bases from V and 7 bases from J, leaving 19 bases between. For the CDR3, the DNA is TGTGCCAGCACTAGGACCCCGGGAGGTCTTGGCTACACCTTC. Amino acid sequence: CASTRTPGGLGYTF.

The chain employs TRBV19 and TRBJ1-5; possibly TRBD1 for D (6 bases). CDR1 LNHDA and CDR2 SQIVND come from the germline V gene (reference sequence). Trimming pared 6 bases from V and 7 bases from J, leaving 16 bases between. The CDR3 extends over 14 amino acids. The CDR3 DNA reads TGTGCCAGTAGAAGCCCACAGGGCCACCAGCCCCAGCATTTT. Translating gives CASRSPQGHQPQHF. Based on the CDR3 plus reference TRBV19 and TRBJ1-5, the full variable domain is DGGITQSPKYLFRKEGQNVTLSCEQNLNHDAMYWYRQDPGQGLRLIYYSQIVNDFQKGDIAEGYSVSREKKESFPLTVTSAQKNPTAFYLCASRSPQGHQPQHFGDGTRLSIL.

The chain recombines TRBV5-1 with TRBJ2-4; D is uncertain. The CDR3 totals 13 residues. Trimming shortened V by 4 bases and J by 7 bases, and 12 bases separated the two germline ends. CDR1 and CDR2 (germline): SGHRS, YFSETQ. The CDR3 sequence: CASSVEFQNIQYF. Here the CDR3 DNA reads TGCGCCAGCAGCGTGGAGTTTCAGAACATTCAGTACTTC.

This clone is deemed medium-sized (0.01 to 0.1%). The chain uses TRBV19 and TRBJ1-4; possible D gene TRBD1, 5 bases. V gave up 5 bases and J gave up 8 bases, with 12 bases separating them. This CDR3 is 13 amino acids long. Germline values: CDR1 LNHDA, CDR2 SQIVND (reference sequence). DNA for the CDR3: TGTGCCAGTAGTGGCGGGGGGTACGAAAAACTGTTTTTT. Translation gives CASSGGGYEKLFF.

This clone was detected a few times. The V and J genes are TRBV19 and TRBJ2-1; TRBD2 matches at 8 bases. V was pared by 5 bases and J by 6 bases, with 6 bases of the junction left unmatched. Germline V gives CDR1 LNHDA, CDR2 SQIVND (reference sequence). This CDR3 comprises 14 residues. This chain's CDR3 is CASSLSGSFNEQFF. In nucleotides, the CDR3 is TGTGCCAGTAGTTTGAGCGGGAGCTTCAATGAGCAGTTCTTC. Looking up the rest from reference TRBV19 and TRBJ2-1 gives the full variable domain: DGGITQSPKYLFRKEGQNVTLSCEQNLNHDAMYWYRQDPGQGLRLIYYSQIVNDFQKGDIAEGYSVSREKKESFPLTVTSAQKNPTAFYLCASSLSGSFNEQFFGPGTRLTVL.

The chain links TRBV5-1 to TRBJ1-4; TRBD1 agrees at 9 bases. This CDR3 spans 17 amino acids. Trimming at V came to 4 bases and at J to 1 base, leaving 8 bases not matched to a gene. Germline-derived CDR1 and CDR2 are SGHRS and YFSETQ. The CDR3 sequence: CASSSHRGRVTNEKLFF. CDR3 DNA: TGCGCCAGCAGCAGTCACAGGGGGCGAGTAACTAATGAAAAACTGTTTTTT.

The J gene is TRBJ1-4, the V gene TRBV6-5, with a possible D match to TRBD1 (6 bases). The CDR3 contains 14 residues. V was cut by 4 bases and J by 7 bases, with 13 bases left in between. Germline values: CDR1 MNHEY, CDR2 SVGAGI. The CDR3 region is CASSSAGASEKLFF. CDR3 nucleotides: TGTGCCAGCAGTTCCGCAGGGGCTTCTGAAAAACTGTTTTTT.

This chain joins TRBV2 and TRBJ2-3, with D possibly matching TRBD2 (6 bases). Between the trimmed V and J ends, which lost 8 bases and 1 base, there was a span of 25 bases. Germline loops: CDR1 SNHLY, CDR2 FYNNEI. This CDR3 comprises 18 residues. CDR3 in DNA: TGTGCCAGCGCGACCGTAGCTTCGGCGGGACGGGGCACAGATACGCAGTATTTT. It specifies CASATVASAGRGTDTQYF.

CDR3 region: CASSLGSASGGSYNEQFF. The CDR3 region has the DNA TGTGCCAGCAGCTTAGGGTCAGCTAGCGGGGGCTCCTACAATGAGCAGTTCTTC. The V call is TRBV11-3, the J call TRBJ2-1; 10 bases align to TRBD2. V trimming: 1 base; J trimming: 0 bases; junction bases outside the gene matches: 6. Germline CDR1 reads SGHNT; CDR2 reads YENEEA. CDR3 size: 18 residues.

The rearrangement links TRBV29-1 to TRBJ2-1; D remains unclear. The CDR3 consists of 15 residues. V was pared by 1 base and J by 0 bases, with 10 bases between. Germline lookup yields CDR1 SQVTM and CDR2 ANQGSEA. The CDR3 loop reads CSVEVKTVSYNEQFF. In nucleotides, the CDR3 is TGCAGCGTTGAAGTGAAAACGGTCTCCTACAATGAGCAGTTCTTC.

Turning to this clone: The junction and the germline gene differ at one end; a read error may be behind it. J is TRBJ2-5 and V is TRBV7-7, with 7 bases identical to TRBD2. Germline values: CDR1 SSHAT, CDR2 FNYEAQ (reference sequence). The CDR3 length is 13 residues. The CDR3: CASSLVGGETQYF. As DNA, the CDR3 is TGTGCTAGCAGCTTGGTGGGGGGGGAGACCCAGTACTTC.

The count of this clone is one. V gene TRBV25-1 combines with J gene TRBJ1-1; TRBD1 agrees at 8 bases. CDR3 size: 13 residues. CDR1 and CDR2 (germline): MGHDK, SYGVNS. With V trimmed by 3 bases and J by 8 bases, 5 bases remained unmatched. CDR3 protein: CASSDRGRTEAFF. The CDR3 DNA reads TGTGCCAGCAGTGACAGGGGGCGTACCGAAGCTTTCTTT.

The chain carries TRBV2 and TRBJ2-5; D is perhaps TRBD1 (5 bases). Germline V CDR1 and CDR2: SNHLY, FYNNEI. This CDR3 region has 12 residues. V was clipped by 8 bases and J by 4 bases, with 11 bases between them. CDR3 sequence: CASGASVETQYF. In nucleotides, the CDR3 is TGTGCCAGCGGGGCCAGCGTAGAGACCCAGTACTTC.

This chain joins TRBV19 and TRBJ2-7, with D possibly TRBD1 on 6 matching bases. Germline-derived CDR1 and CDR2 are LNHDA and SQIVND (reference sequence). This CDR3 region has 14 residues. Trimming shortened V by 3 bases and J by 3 bases, and 12 bases separated the two germline ends. The CDR3 DNA reads TGTGCCAGTAGTATGGGGGCCGTCGGCTACGAGCAGTACTTC. Protein: CASSMGAVGYEQYF.

A single count supports this clone. The V gene is TRBV7-9, the J gene TRBJ2-5; 11 nucleotides line up with TRBD2. With 5 bases clipped from V and 1 base from J, the junction kept 6 bases outside the gene matches. The CDR3 has 16 residues. Germline V CDR1 and CDR2: SEHNR, FQNEAQ (reference sequence). The CDR3 DNA is TGTGCCAGCAGCCCGGGACTAGCGGCTTCCCAAGAGACCCAGTACTTC. The encoded protein is CASSPGLAASQETQYF.

J is TRBJ2-1 and V is TRBV7-9; 8 nucleotides line up with TRBD2. V shed 4 bases, J shed 4 bases, and the junction held 6 bases outside the gene matches. Germline lookup yields CDR1 SEHNR and CDR2 FQNEAQ (reference sequence). The CDR3 length is 15 residues. CDR3 sequence reads: CASSSPTSGYNEQFF. The CDR3 DNA follows: TGTGCCAGCAGCTCGCCAACTAGCGGTTACAATGAGCAGTTCTTC. Filled out from reference TRBV7-9 and TRBJ2-1, the complete variable domain reads DTGVSQNPRHKITKRGQNVTFRCDPISEHNRLYWYRQTLGQGPEFLTYFQNEAQLEKSRLLSDRFSAERPKGSFSTLEIQRTEQGDSAMYLCASSSPTSGYNEQFFGPGTRLTVL.

This clone has more than one count but fewer than ten. The rearrangement links TRBV6-1 to TRBJ2-7; D not certain. This CDR3 spans 14 amino acids. Germline values: CDR1 MNHNS, CDR2 SASEGT. V lost 7 bases, J lost 0 bases, and 13 bases lay in between. This CDR3 reads CASTPTLSSYEQYF. In nucleotides, the CDR3 is TGTGCCAGCACCCCGACACTGAGCTCCTACGAGCAGTACTTC.

The chain links TRBV30 to TRBJ2-1; a weak D match, TRBD2 (6 bases). The CDR3 sequence is 13 residues long. V was cut by 8 bases and J by 0 bases, with 11 bases left in between. Looked up from germline, CDR1 is GTSNPN and CDR2 is SVGIG (reference sequence). CDR3 protein: CALYGGSYNEQFF. CDR3 coding DNA: TGTGCCCTATACGGGGGCTCCTACAATGAGCAGTTCTTC.